This TCR beta chain comes out of a study of blood T cell repertoires in COVID-19. About the research overall: COVID-19 samples, acute and convalescent, were from the United States, Italy and Spain. T cells, B-cell-depleted T cells, or PBMCs supplied cDNA or gDNA.

Participant age was roughly 18 to 89 years, and participants resided in around 24 US areas. V was clipped by 0 bases and J by 6 bases, with 8 bases between them. Germline loops: CDR1 KGHDR, CDR2 SFDVKD. The CDR3 length is 14 residues. TCRdb's copy holds only in-frame clones and misses some; the assay was immunoSEQ multiplex PCR. Of about 200,000 clones in the sample, about 90% are singletons; the top ten hold 3.5% to 4%. The specimen was PBMCs or T cells enriched from blood (not recorded which). This clonotype was sampled from a woman aged 30 to 39 with acute COVID-19. The chain has TRBV24-1 and TRBJ2-1; no clear D. CDR3: CATSDLDSRNEQFF. CDR3 in DNA: TGTGCCACCAGTGATTTGGACTCCCGCAATGAGCAGTTCTTC.